A single sample gave rise to the 6 T cell receptor beta chains below, sequenced in a study of CD8 T cells in Susac syndrome. cDNA came from around 0.5 to 1 ug RNA primed by random hexamers. TCRdb independently ran MiXCR on the immunoSEQ multiplex PCR reads; one entry per CDR3 protein. The data contain about 180,000 distinct CDR3 sequences, 90% to 95% of them singletons. Sequenced input: CD8+ T cells from PBMCs. Receptor source: a human donor with multiple sclerosis.

The chain uses TRBV28 and TRBJ2-7; 10 nucleotides agree with TRBD2. V lost 5 bases, J lost 3 bases, and 4 bases stayed unmatched. Per the germline V gene, CDR1 is MDHEN and CDR2 is SYDVKM. This CDR3 has 14 residues. The CDR3 sequence is CASSRLAGFYEQYF. The CDR3 nucleotides are TGTGCCAGCAGTCGACTAGCGGGTTTCTACGAGCAGTACTTC.

V is TRBV2 and J is TRBJ2-7; no reliable D call. Germline CDR1 and CDR2: SNHLY and FYNNEI. This CDR3 is built from 12 residues. V lost 7 bases and J lost 2, with 9 bases in between. CDR3 loop: CASIGIAYEQYF. The CDR3 DNA reads TGTGCCAGCATCGGCATTGCCTACGAGCAGTACTTC.

The chain employs TRBV7-6 and TRBJ1-1; a weak D match, TRBD1 (5 bases). The germline V gene has CDR1 SGHVS and CDR2 FNYEAQ. The CDR3 covers 15 residues. V lost 5 bases and J lost 4, with 17 bases in between. The CDR3 region has the DNA TGTGCCAGCAGCGCCTCCGGGACTCTGGGCACTGAAGCTTTCTTT. As protein: CASSASGTLGTEAFF.

The J gene is TRBJ2-7, the V gene TRBV20-1; 10 nucleotides line up with TRBD2. This CDR3 is 13 amino acids long. Germline-derived CDR1 and CDR2 are DFQATT and SNEGSKA (reference sequence). V lost 1 base, J lost 3 bases, and 0 bases stayed unmatched. CDR3 nucleotide sequence: TGCAGTGCTAGAGGGACTAGCGGCTACGAGCAGTACTTC. Encoded protein: CSARGTSGYEQYF.

This chain joins TRBV14 and TRBJ2-1; possibly TRBD2 for D (6 bases). The ends were cut back, 3 bases at V and 10 bases at J, with 10 bases in the middle. From germline, CDR1 is SGHDN and CDR2 FVKESK. There are 12 residues in the CDR3. The CDR3 loop is CASSQGLWEQFF. CDR3 DNA: TGTGCCAGCAGCCAGGGACTTTGGGAGCAGTTCTTC.

The J gene is TRBJ2-7, the V gene TRBV18; D might be TRBD1 (6 bases). Germline V lookup: CDR1 KGHSH, CDR2 LQKENI. The V gene lost 3 bases and the J gene lost 2 bases, with 11 bases spanning the gap. CDR3 length: 14 residues. The CDR3: CASSPPQGAYEQYF. CDR3 nucleotides: TGTGCCAGCTCACCCCCACAGGGAGCCTACGAGCAGTACTTC.